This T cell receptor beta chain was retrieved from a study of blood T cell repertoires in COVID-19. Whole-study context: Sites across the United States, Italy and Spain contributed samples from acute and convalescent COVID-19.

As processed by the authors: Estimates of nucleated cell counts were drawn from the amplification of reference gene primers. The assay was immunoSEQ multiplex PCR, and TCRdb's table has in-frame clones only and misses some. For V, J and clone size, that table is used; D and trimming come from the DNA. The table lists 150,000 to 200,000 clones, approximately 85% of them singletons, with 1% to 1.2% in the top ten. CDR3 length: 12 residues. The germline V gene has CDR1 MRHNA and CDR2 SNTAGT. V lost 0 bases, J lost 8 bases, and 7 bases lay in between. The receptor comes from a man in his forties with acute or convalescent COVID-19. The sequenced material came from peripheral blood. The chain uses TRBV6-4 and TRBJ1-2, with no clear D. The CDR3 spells CASSDSGRGYTF. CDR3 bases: TGTGCCAGCAGTGACTCCGGGAGAGGCTACACCTTC.